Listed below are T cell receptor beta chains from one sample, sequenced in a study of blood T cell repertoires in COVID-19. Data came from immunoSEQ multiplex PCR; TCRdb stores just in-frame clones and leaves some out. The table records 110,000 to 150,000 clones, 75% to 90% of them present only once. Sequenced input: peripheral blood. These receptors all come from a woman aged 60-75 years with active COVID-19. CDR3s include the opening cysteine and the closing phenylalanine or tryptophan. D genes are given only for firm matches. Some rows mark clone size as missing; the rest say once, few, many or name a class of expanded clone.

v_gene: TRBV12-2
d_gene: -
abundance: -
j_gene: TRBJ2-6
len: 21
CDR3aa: CASRLARGGTSGASGANVLTF
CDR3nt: TGTGCAAGTCGCTTAGCTCGCGGTGGGACTAGCGGGGCCTCTGGGGCCAACGTCCTGACTTTC

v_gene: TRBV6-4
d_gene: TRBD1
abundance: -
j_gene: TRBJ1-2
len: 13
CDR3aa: CASSRDRGDGYTF
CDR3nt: TGTGCCAGCAGCCGGGACAGGGGGGATGGCTACACCTTC

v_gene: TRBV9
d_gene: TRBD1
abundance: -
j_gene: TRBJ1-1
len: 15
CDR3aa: CASSEWTGVGTEAFF
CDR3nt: TGTGCCAGCAGCGAGTGGACAGGGGTAGGCACTGAAGCTTTCTTT

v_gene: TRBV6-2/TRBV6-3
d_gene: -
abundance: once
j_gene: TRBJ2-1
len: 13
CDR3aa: CASSYDSYNEQFF
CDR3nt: TGTGCCAGCAGTTACGACTCTTACAATGAGCAGTTCTTC

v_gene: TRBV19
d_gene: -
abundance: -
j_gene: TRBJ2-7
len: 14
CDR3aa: CASSEQGTSYEQYF
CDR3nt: TGTGCCAGTAGCGAACAGGGAACCTCCTACGAGCAGTACTTC

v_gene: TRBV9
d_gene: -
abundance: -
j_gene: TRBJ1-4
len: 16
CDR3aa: CASSPQGLASNEKLFF
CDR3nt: TGTGCCAGCAGCCCCCAGGGATTGGCCTCAAATGAAAAACTGTTTTTT

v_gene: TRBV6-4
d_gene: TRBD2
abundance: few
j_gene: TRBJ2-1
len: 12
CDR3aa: CASSPRGGEQFF
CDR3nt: TGTGCCAGCAGTCCCCGGGGGGGTGAGCAGTTCTTC

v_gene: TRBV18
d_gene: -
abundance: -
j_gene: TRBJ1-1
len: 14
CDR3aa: CASSAIGVDTEAFF
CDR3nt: TGTGCCAGCTCTGCTATAGGGGTGGACACTGAAGCTTTCTTT

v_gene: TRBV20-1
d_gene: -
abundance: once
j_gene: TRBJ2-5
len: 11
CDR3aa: CSASRDETQYF
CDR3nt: TGCAGTGCTAGTCGGGATGAGACCCAGTACTTC

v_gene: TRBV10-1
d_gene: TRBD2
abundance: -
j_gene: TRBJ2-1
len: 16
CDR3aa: CASSEGTSGRGNEQFF
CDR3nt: TGCGCCAGCAGTGAAGGGACTAGCGGGAGGGGAAATGAGCAGTTCTTC

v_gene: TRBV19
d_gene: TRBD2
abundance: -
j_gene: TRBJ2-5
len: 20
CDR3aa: CASSIYGRPGTSGRQETQYF
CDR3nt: TGTGCCAGTAGTATATACGGCAGGCCCGGGACTAGCGGGAGGCAAGAGACCCAGTACTTC

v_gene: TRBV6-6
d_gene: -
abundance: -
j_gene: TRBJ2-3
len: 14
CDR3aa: CASSPLQNTDTQYF
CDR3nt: TGTGCCAGCAGCCCTCTTCAGAACACAGATACGCAGTATTTT

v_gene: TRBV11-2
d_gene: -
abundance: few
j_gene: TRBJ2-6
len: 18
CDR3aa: CASSLIPAVTSGANVLTF
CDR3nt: TGTGCCAGCAGCTTAATTCCGGCGGTTACCTCTGGGGCCAACGTCCTGACTTTC

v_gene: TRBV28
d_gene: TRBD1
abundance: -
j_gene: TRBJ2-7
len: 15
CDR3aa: CASSAGTGGSYEQYF
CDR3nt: TGTGCCAGCAGTGCCGGGACAGGGGGTTCCTACGAGCAGTACTTC

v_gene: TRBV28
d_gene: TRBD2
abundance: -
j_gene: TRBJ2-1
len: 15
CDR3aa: CASSLGTSGYNEQFF
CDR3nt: TGTGCCAGCAGCTTAGGGACTAGCGGCTACAATGAGCAGTTCTTC

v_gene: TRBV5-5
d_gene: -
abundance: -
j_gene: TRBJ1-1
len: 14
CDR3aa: CASSSPVRDTEAFF
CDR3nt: TGTGCCAGCAGCTCGCCAGTCAGGGACACTGAAGCTTTCTTT

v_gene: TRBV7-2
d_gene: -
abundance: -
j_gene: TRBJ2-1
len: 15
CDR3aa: CASGLSSLAYNEQFF
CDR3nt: TGTGCCAGCGGCCTTTCTTCTTTGGCCTACAATGAGCAGTTCTTC

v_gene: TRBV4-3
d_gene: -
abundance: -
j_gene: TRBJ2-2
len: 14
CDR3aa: CASSQKATTGELFF
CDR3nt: TGCGCCAGCAGCCAAAAGGCCACGACAGGGGAGCTGTTTTTT

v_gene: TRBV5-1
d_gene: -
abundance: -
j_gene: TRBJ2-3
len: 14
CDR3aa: CASSSAASTDTQYF
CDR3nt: TGCGCCAGCAGCTCAGCGGCGAGCACAGATACGCAGTATTTT

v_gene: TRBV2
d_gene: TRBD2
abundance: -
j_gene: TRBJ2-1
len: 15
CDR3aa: CASKGGLAVTGEQFF
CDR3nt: TGTGCCAGCAAGGGGGGACTAGCGGTCACGGGTGAGCAGTTCTTC

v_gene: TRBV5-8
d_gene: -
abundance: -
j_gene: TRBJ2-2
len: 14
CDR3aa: CASTRDTNTGELFF
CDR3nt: TGTGCCAGCACTCGGGACACGAACACCGGGGAGCTGTTTTTT

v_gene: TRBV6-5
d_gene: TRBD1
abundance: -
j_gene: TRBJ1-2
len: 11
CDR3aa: CASNDRGGYTF
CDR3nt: TGTGCCAGCAACGACAGGGGCGGCTACACCTTC

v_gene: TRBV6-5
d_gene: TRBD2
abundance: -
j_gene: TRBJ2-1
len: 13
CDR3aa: CASYGTTHGEQFF
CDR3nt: TGTGCCAGTTACGGGACTACCCACGGTGAGCAGTTCTTC

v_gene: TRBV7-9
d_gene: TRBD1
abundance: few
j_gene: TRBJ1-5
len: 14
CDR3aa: CASSLTGEGQPQHF
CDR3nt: TGTGCCAGCAGCTTAACAGGGGAAGGACAGCCCCAGCATTTT

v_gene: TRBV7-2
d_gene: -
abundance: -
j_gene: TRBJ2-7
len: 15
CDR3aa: CASSFRVQASYEQYF
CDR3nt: TGTGCCAGCAGCTTCAGGGTTCAGGCGTCCTACGAGCAGTACTTC

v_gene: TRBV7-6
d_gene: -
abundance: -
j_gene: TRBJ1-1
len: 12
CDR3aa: CASSPQYTEAFF
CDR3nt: TGTGCCAGCAGCCCTCAGTACACTGAAGCTTTCTTT

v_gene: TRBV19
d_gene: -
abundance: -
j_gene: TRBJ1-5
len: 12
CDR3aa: CASSEFSKPQHF
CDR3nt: TGTGCCAGTAGTGAGTTTAGTAAGCCCCAGCATTTT

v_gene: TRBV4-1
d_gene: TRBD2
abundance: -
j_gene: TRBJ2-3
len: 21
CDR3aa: CASSQEGSSSGRALGGDTQYF
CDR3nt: TGCGCCAGCAGCCAAGAGGGATCGTCTAGCGGGAGGGCCCTAGGGGGAGATACGCAGTATTTT

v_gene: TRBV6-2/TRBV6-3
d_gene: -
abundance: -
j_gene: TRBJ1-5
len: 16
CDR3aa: CASSPAGVYSNQPQHF
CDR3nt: TGTGCCAGCAGCCCCGCGGGAGTCTATAGCAATCAGCCCCAGCATTTT

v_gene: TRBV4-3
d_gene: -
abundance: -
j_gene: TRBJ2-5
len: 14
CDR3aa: CASSLLGGGETQYF
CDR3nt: TGCGCCAGCAGCCTCCTTGGAGGGGGCGAGACCCAGTACTTC

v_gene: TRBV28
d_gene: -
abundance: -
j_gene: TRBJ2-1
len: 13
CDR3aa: CASSLNEPNEQFF
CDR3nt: TGTGCCAGCAGTCTAAACGAACCTAATGAGCAGTTCTTC

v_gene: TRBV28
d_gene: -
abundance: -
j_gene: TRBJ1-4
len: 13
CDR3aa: CASTDSMPEKLFF
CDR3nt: TGTGCCAGCACCGACAGCATGCCTGAAAAACTGTTTTTT

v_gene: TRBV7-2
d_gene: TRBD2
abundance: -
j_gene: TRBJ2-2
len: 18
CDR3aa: CASSLSLRAGADTGELFF
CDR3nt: TGTGCCAGCAGCTTATCACTCCGGGCGGGAGCGGACACCGGGGAGCTGTTTTTT

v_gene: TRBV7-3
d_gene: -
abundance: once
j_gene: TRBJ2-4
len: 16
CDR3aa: CASSPHGTLAKNIQYF
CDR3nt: TGTGCCAGCAGCCCCCATGGCACCCTAGCCAAAAACATTCAGTACTTC

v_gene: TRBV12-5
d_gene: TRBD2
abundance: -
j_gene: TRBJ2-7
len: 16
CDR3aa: CASGPRGGRHDYEQYF
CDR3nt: TGTGCTAGTGGCCCACGGGGGGGCAGGCACGACTACGAGCAGTACTTC

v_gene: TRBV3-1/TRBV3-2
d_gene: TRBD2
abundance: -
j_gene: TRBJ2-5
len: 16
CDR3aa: CASSLRGLAGGETQYF
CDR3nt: TGTGCCAGCAGCCTTAGGGGACTAGCGGGAGGGGAGACCCAGTACTTC

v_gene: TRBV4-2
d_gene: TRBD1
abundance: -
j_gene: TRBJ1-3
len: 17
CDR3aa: CASSQEPGQGPGNTIYF
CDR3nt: TGTGCCAGCAGCCAGGAACCGGGACAGGGGCCTGGAAACACCATATATTTT

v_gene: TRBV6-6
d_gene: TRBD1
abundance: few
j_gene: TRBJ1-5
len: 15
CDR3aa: CASSYPPDRGEPQHF
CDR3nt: TGTGCCAGCAGTTACCCACCGGACAGGGGGGAGCCCCAGCATTTT

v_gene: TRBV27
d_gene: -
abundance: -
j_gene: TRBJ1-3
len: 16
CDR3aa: CASSRGSGVSGNTIYF
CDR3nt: TGTGCCAGCAGTCGGGGTAGTGGAGTCTCTGGAAACACCATATATTTT

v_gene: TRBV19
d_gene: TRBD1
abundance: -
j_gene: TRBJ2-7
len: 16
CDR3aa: CASSIFLGQGAWEQYF
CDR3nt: TGTGCCAGTAGTATCTTCCTGGGACAGGGGGCTTGGGAGCAGTACTTC

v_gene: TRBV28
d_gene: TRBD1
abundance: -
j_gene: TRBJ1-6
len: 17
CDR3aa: CASSFGQGRPNNSPLHF
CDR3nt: TGTGCCAGCAGTTTCGGACAGGGCCGACCCAATAATTCACCCCTCCACTTT

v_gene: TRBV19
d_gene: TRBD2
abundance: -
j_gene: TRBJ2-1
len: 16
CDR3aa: CASSIGTSGRRNEQFF
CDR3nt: TGTGCCAGTAGTATTGGGACTAGCGGGAGAAGAAATGAGCAGTTCTTC

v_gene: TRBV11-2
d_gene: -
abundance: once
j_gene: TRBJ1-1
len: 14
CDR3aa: CASSLLQGGTEAFF
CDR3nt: TGTGCCAGCAGCTTACTACAGGGTGGCACTGAAGCTTTCTTT

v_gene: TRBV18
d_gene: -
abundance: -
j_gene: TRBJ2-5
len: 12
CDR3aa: CASSPLSETQYF
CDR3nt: TGTGCCAGCTCACCACTATCAGAGACCCAGTACTTC

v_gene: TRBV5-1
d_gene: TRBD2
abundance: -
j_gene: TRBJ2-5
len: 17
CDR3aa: CASSLGQISGGQETQYF
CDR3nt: TGCGCCAGCAGCTTGGGACAGATTAGCGGGGGCCAAGAGACCCAGTACTTC

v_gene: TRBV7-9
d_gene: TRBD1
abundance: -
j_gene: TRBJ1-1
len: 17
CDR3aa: CASSPGQGAPWGTEAFF
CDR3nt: TGTGCCAGCAGCCCGGGACAGGGGGCGCCCTGGGGCACTGAAGCTTTCTTT

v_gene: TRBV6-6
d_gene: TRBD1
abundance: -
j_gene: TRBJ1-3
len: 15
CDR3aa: CASGQARGSGNTIYF
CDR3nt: TGTGCCAGCGGACAGGCCAGAGGCTCTGGAAACACCATATATTTT

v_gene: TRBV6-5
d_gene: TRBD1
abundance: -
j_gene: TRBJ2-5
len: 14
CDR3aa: CASNQGQGEETQYF
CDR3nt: TGTGCCAGCAACCAGGGACAGGGGGAAGAGACCCAGTACTTC

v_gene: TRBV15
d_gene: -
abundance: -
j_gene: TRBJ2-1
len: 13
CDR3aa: CATSRDSGPEQFF
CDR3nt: TGTGCCACCAGCAGAGATAGCGGACCTGAGCAGTTCTTC

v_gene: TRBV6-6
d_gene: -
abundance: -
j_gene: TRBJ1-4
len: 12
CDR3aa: CASTRTNEKLFF
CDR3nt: TGTGCCAGCACCAGGACTAATGAAAAACTGTTTTTT

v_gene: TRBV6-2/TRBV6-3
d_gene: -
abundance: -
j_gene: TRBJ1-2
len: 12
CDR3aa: CASSAHRDGYTF
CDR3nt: TGTGCCAGCAGCGCTCACAGAGATGGCTACACCTTC

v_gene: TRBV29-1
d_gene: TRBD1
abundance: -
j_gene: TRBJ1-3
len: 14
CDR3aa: CSVGTGNSGNTIYF
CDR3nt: TGCAGCGTGGGGACAGGGAACTCTGGAAACACCATATATTTT

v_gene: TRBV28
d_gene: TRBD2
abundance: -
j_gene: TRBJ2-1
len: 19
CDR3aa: CASTTSLGLAGAPGKGQFF
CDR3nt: TGTGCCAGCACCACCTCGTTGGGGCTAGCGGGAGCGCCGGGCAAGGGGCAGTTCTTC